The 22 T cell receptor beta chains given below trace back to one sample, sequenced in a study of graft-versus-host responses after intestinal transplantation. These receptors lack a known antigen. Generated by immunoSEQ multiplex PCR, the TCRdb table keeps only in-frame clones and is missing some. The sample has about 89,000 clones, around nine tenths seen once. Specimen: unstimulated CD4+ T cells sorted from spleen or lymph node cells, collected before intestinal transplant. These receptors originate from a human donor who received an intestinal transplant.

CDR3 nucleotide sequence: TGTGCCAGCAGCGTAGGACCCGTCCAGTGGGGGAGAAATTCACCCCTCCACTTT. This gives the protein CASSVGPVQWGRNSPLHF. The V call is TRBV9, the J call TRBJ1-6; possible D gene TRBD1, 5 bases. The CDR3 length is 18 residues. Trimming removed 0 bases at V and 7 bases at J, with 20 bases between. Germline V gene sequence: CDR1 SGDLS, CDR2 YYNGEE. Combining the CDR3 with reference TRBV9 and TRBJ1-6 gives the whole variable domain DSGVTQTPKHLITATGQRVTLRCSPRSGDLSVYWYQQSLDQGLQFLIQYYNGEERAKGNILERFSAQQFPDLHSELNLSSLELGDSALYFCASSVGPVQWGRNSPLHFGNGTRLTVT.

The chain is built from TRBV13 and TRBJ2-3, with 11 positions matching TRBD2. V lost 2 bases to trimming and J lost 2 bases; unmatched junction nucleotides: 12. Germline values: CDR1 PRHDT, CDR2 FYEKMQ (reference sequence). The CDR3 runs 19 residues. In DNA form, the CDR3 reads TGTGCCAGCAGCTTACCTAGAGGCGGGACTAGCGGTAACACAGATACGCAGTATTTT. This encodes CASSLPRGGTSGNTDTQYF.

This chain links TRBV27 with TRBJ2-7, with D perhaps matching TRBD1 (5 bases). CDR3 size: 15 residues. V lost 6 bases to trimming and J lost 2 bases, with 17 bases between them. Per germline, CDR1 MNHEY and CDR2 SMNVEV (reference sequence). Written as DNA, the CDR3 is TGTGCCAGCAGCTCCGGCCAGGGCAATCCCTACGAGCAGTACTTC. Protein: CASSSGQGNPYEQYF.

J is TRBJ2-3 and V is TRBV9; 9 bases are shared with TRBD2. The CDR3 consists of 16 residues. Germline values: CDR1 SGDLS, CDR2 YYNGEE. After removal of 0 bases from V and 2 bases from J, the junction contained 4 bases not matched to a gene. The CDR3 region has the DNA TGTGCCAGCAGCGTAGCGGCTAGCGGGGACACAGATACGCAGTATTTT. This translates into CASSVAASGDTDTQYF.

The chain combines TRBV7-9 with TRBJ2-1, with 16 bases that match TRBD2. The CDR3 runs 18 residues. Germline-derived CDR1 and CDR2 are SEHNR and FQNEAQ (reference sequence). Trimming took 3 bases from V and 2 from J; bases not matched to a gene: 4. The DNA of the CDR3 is TGTGCCAGCAGCTTCCCTGGGACTAGCGGGAGGGCCTACAATGAGCAGTTCTTC. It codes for CASSFPGTSGRAYNEQFF.

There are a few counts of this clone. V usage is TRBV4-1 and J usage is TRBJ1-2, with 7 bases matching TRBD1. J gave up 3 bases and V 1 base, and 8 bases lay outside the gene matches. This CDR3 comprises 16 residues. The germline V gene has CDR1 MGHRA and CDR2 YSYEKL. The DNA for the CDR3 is TGCGCCAGCAGCCAAGTTGTCTCACAGGGGTACTATGGCTACACCTTC. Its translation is CASSQVVSQGYYGYTF.

The CDR3 region is CASSPGQPSGSSYEQYF. DNA of the CDR3: TGTGCCAGCTCACCCGGTCAGCCTAGCGGGTCCTCCTACGAGCAGTACTTC. The chain is built from TRBV18 and TRBJ2-7; 8 nucleotides match TRBD2. From germline, CDR1 is KGHSH and CDR2 LQKENI. The CDR3 length is 17 residues. The V segment lost 3 bases and the J segment 0 bases; nucleotides outside the gene matches: 10. The full variable domain, in which reference TRBV18 and TRBJ2-7 provide the parts outside the CDR3, is NAGVMQNPRHLVRRRGQEARLRCSPMKGHSHVYWYRQLPEEGLKFMVYLQKENIIDESGMPKERFSAEFPKEGPSILRIQQVVRGDSAAYFCASSPGQPSGSSYEQYFGPGTRLTVT.

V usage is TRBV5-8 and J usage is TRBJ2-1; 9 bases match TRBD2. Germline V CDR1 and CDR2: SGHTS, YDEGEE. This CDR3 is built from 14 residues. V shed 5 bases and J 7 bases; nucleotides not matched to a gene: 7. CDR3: CASRGGLAGNEQFF. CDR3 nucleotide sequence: TGTGCCAGCAGGGGGGGACTAGCAGGTAATGAGCAGTTCTTC.

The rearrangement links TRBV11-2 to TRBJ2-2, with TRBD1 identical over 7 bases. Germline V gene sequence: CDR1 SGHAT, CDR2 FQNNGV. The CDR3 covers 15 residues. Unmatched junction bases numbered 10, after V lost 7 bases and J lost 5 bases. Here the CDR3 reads CASTTDRLRTGELFF. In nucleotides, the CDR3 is TGTGCCAGCACCACGGACAGGCTACGGACCGGGGAGCTGTTTTTT.

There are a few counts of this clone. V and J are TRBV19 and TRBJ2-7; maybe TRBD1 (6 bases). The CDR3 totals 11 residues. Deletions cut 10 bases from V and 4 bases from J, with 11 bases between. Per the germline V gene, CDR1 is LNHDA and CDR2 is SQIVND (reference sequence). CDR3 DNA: TGTGCCACCATTGACAGGTACGAGCAGTACTTC. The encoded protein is CATIDRYEQYF.

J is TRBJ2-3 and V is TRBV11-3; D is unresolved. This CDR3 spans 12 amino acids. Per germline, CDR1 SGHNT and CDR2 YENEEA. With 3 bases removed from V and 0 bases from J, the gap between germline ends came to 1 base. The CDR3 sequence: CASSLSTDTQYF. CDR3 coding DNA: TGTGCCAGCAGCTTGAGCACAGATACGCAGTATTTT.

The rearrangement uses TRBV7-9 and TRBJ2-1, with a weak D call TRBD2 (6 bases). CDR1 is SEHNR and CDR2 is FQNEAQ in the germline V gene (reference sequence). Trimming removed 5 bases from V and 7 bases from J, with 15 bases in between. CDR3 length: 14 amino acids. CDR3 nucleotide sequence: TGTGCCAGCAGCCACGCGGGACTTCTAAATGAGCAGTTCTTC. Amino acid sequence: CASSHAGLLNEQFF.

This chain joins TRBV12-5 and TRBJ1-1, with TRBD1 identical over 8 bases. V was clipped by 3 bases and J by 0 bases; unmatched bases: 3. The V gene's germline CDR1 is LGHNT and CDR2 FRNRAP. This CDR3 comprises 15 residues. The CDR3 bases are TGTGCTAGTGGTTTAGGGGACAGGTTGAACACTGAAGCTTTCTTT. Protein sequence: CASGLGDRLNTEAFF.

The DNA of the CDR3 is TGCGCCAGCAGCTTGACTACTAGCGGGACCACTAGCACAGATACGCAGTATTTT. Encoded protein: CASSLTTSGTTSTDTQYF. The chain couples TRBV5-1 to TRBJ2-3, with 10 positions matching TRBD2. The CDR3 is 18 residues long. Per the germline V gene, CDR1 is SGHRS and CDR2 is YFSETQ. After removal of 1 base from V and 0 bases from J, the junction contained 8 bases not matched to a gene.

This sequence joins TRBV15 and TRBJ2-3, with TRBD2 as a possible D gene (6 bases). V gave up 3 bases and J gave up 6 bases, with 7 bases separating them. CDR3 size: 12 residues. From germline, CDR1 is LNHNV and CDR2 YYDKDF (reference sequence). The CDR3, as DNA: TGTGCCACCAGCAGGCTAGCGGATACGCAGTATTTT. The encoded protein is CATSRLADTQYF. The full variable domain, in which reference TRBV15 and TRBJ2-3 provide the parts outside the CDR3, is DAMVIQNPRYQVTQFGKPVTLSCSQTLNHNVMYWYQQKSSQAPKLLFHYYDKDFNNEADTPDNFQSRRPNTSFCFLDIRSPGLGDTAMYLCATSRLADTQYFGPGTRLTVL.

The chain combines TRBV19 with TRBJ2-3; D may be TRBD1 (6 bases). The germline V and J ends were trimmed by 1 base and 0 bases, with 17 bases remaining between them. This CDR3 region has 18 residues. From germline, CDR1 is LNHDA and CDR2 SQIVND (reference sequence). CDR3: CASSIAPGTLPSTDTQYF. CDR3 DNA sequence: TGTGCCAGTAGTATAGCCCCCGGGACACTTCCTAGCACAGATACGCAGTATTTT. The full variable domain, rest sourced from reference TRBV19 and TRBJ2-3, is DGGITQSPKYLFRKEGQNVTLSCEQNLNHDAMYWYRQDPGQGLRLIYYSQIVNDFQKGDIAEGYSVSREKKESFPLTVTSAQKNPTAFYLCASSIAPGTLPSTDTQYFGPGTRLTVL.

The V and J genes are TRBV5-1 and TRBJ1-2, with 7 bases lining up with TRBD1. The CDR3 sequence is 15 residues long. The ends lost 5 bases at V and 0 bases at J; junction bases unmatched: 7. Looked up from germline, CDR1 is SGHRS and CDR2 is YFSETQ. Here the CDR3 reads CASRRGQDPNYGYTF. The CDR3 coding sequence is TGCGCCAGCAGGCGTGGACAGGATCCTAACTATGGCTACACCTTC.

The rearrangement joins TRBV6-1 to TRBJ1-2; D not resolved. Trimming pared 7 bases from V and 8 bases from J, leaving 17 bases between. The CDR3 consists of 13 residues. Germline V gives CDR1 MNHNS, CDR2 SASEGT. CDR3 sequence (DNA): TGTGCCAGCAACCCCGGCAGGTTTGGAGGCTACACCTTC. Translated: CASNPGRFGGYTF.

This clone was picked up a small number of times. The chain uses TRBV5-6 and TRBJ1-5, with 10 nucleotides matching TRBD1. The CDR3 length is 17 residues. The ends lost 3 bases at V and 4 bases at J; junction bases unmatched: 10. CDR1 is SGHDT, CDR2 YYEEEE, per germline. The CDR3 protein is CASSSTDRGGYNQPQHF. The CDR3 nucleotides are TGTGCCAGCAGCTCCACGGACAGGGGGGGGTATAATCAGCCCCAGCATTTT.

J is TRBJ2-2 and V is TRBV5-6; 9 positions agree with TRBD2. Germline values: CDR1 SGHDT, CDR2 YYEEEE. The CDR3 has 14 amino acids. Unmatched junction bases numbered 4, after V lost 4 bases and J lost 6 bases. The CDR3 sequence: CASSVAGVPGELFF. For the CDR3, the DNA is TGTGCCAGCAGCGTAGCGGGAGTTCCCGGGGAGCTGTTTTTT. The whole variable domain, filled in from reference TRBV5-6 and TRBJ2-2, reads DAGVTQSPTHLIKTRGQQVTLRCSPKSGHDTVSWYQQALGQGPQFIFQYYEEEERQRGNFPDRFSGHQFPNYSSELNVNALLLGDSALYLCASSVAGVPGELFFGEGSRLTVL.

CDR3 nucleotide sequence: TGCGCCAGCAGCCAAGATAGAGGGAGCTCCTACGAGCAGTACTTC. Translation: CASSQDRGSSYEQYF. The gene calls are TRBV4-1 and TRBJ2-7, with a possible D match to TRBD2 (5 bases). V dropped 0 bases and J dropped 0 bases, with 9 bases sitting between them. The germline CDR1 and CDR2 sequences are MGHRA and YSYEKL. CDR3 size: 15 residues.

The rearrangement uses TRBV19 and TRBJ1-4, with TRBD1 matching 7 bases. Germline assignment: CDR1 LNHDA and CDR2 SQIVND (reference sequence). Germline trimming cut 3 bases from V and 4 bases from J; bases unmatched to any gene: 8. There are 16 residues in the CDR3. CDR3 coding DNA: TGTGCCAGTAGTATTGGTCTGACAGGGCGTAATGAAAAACTGTTTTTT. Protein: CASSIGLTGRNEKLFF.